Sequencing of this T cell receptor (beta chain) was carried out in a study of cytomegalovirus exposure and HLA in healthy donors. Study conclusions and caveats: TCR beta sequences reportedly predicted the HLA-A and HLA-B alleles of most subjects accurately. Later genetic work tied a missense DCLRE1C variant to beta-chain V and J trimming. In vitro, three CMV-associated chains proved specific for CMV antigens.

The donors (healthy individuals) were bone marrow donors. The primer mix had 60 Vbeta and 13 Jbeta primers. Profiled with immunoSEQ multiplex PCR; TCRdb holds only in-frame clones, not every one. The data contain about 140,000 clones, 65% to 80% of them singletons. Looked up from germline, CDR1 is MNHNY and CDR2 is SVGAGI (reference sequence). The CDR3 runs 12 residues. The ends were cut back, 4 bases at V and 12 bases at J, with 13 bases in the middle. In the case of this clone: Its matching antigen is unknown.

The TCR originated in a man aged 25 to 40 in good health and CMV-seronegative. The rearrangement joins TRBV6-6 to TRBJ1-5; D is undetermined. The specimen was PBMCs. The chain's CDR3 is CASSFLGDCQHF. In DNA, the CDR3 is TGTGCCAGCAGTTTCCTCGGGGATTGCCAGCATTTT.